This T cell receptor (beta chain) was retrieved from a study of control samples from healthy donors and cancer patients. Sequencing used immunoSEQ multiplex PCR; TCRdb keeps in-frame clones, though not all of them. The sample lists under 200,000 clones; 90% to 95% were seen once. Specimen: PBMCs. The TCR comes from a man in his fifties or sixties with colorectal cancer.

The DNA for the CDR3 is TGCGCCAGCAGCTTGGGGGCAAGCTCCTATAATTCACCCCTCCACTTT. This encodes CASSLGASSYNSPLHF. J is TRBJ1-6 and V is TRBV5-1; D is undetermined. V lost 0 bases and J 0 bases, leaving 7 bases between the germline ends. Germline CDR1 reads SGHRS; CDR2 reads YFSETQ. The CDR3 is 16 amino acids.